This T cell receptor beta chain was identified during a study of blood T cell repertoires in COVID-19. Looking at the study overall: Samples representing acute and convalescent COVID-19 were sourced from the United States, Italy and Spain. Nucleic acid was either cDNA or gDNA, and it came from T cells, B-cell-depleted T cells, or PBMCs.

This CDR3 is 14 amino acids long. Per the germline V gene, CDR1 is LNHDA and CDR2 is SQIVND (reference sequence). With 6 bases clipped from V and 9 bases from J, the junction kept 8 bases outside the gene matches. Authors' data handling: Estimated nucleated cell counts came from reference gene primer amplification. Measured with immunoSEQ multiplex PCR; TCRdb has only the in-frame clones, and not every one. Clonal size and the V and J genes are those of that table, whereas D and trimming came from the DNA. The data contain some 95,000 clones, over 75% of them singletons. The receptor was isolated from a man aged 65-85 years with acute or convalescent COVID-19. Sequencing was carried out using peripheral blood. This sequence joins TRBV19 and TRBJ1-6, with 7 bases that match TRBD1. In DNA form, the CDR3 reads TGTGCCAGTAGCGCTCGACAGGGAATTTCACCCCTCCACTTT. Amino acid sequence: CASSARQGISPLHF.